Following are 20 T cell receptor beta chains from one sample sequenced in a study of vaccination effects on CD4 cells after COVID-19. No antigen has been identified for these receptors. The protocol was immunoSEQ multiplex PCR, while the TCRdb copy is restricted to in-frame clones and leaves out a portion. The sample has 30,000 to 45,000 clones; more than 60% are singletons. ViraFEST assay sequencing came after antigen-specific CD4+ T cells were expanded with viral peptide pools. Isolation of CD4+ T cells took place after about 10 days of culture. Prior SARS-CoV-2 infection was absent in the vaccine recipients, as shown by negative nucleocapsid antibodies. The sample in question was CD4+ T cells from PBMCs cultured with SARS-CoV-2 spike peptides, obtained before COVID-19 vaccination. The receptor source for this set is a human donor who received a COVID-19 vaccine.

The chain has TRBV28 and TRBJ1-2; D is possibly TRBD1 (5 bases). The CDR3 spans 14 residues. Trimming took 2 bases from V and 0 from J, leaving 7 bases between them. CDR1 and CDR2 from the germline V gene are MDHEN and SYDVKM. The CDR3 DNA reads TGTGCCAGCAGTTTAGGAGGGGCTAACTATGGCTACACCTTC. It codes for CASSLGGANYGYTF.

This rearrangement joins TRBV18 to TRBJ1-2; no clear D gene. Germline V gene lookup returns CDR1 KGHSH and CDR2 LQKENI. V lost 6 bases and J lost 4, with 9 bases in between. The CDR3 extends over 12 amino acids. CDR3 nucleotide sequence: TGTGCCAGCTCGGAAAACGGCTATGGCTACACCTTC. Residues: CASSENGYGYTF.

The chain employs TRBV7-3 and TRBJ2-3, with TRBD2 matching 9 bases. Germline V gene data show CDR1 as SGHTA and CDR2 as FQGTGA. CDR3 size: 15 residues. V was clipped by 5 bases and J by 1 base; unmatched bases: 4. The CDR3, as DNA: TGTGCCAGCAGCGTCAGCGGGGGGCGCACAGATACGCAGTATTTT. Translated: CASSVSGGRTDTQYF.

This rearrangement joins TRBV5-1 to TRBJ1-1; a weak D match, TRBD1 (5 bases). Trimming shortened V by 4 bases and J by 1 base, and 11 bases separated the two germline ends. Germline CDR1 and CDR2: SGHRS and YFSETQ. The CDR3 length is 14 residues. In DNA, the CDR3 is TGCGCCAGCAGCGGGGGAGAGACGAACACTGAAGCTTTCTTT. The encoded protein is CASSGGETNTEAFF.

This clone has more than one count but fewer than ten. This chain connects TRBV9 to TRBJ1-5; 8 positions match TRBD1. After removal of 0 bases from V and 1 base from J, the junction contained 0 bases not matched to a gene. This CDR3 has 15 residues. Looked up from germline, CDR1 is SGDLS and CDR2 is YYNGEE. As DNA, the CDR3 is TGTGCCAGCAGCGTAGGACAGGGGAGCAATCAGCCCCAGCATTTT. Translating it yields CASSVGQGSNQPQHF.

The table lists this clone with a few counts. The sample carries other DNA sequences with the same CDR3. V usage is TRBV19 and J usage is TRBJ1-1; no reliable D call. The V end was cut by 3 bases, the J end by 2 bases, with 7 bases between. The CDR3 consists of 13 residues. Germline lookup yields CDR1 LNHDA and CDR2 SQIVND (reference sequence). The CDR3 loop reads CASSMTLNTEAFF. The CDR3 nucleotides read TGTGCCAGTAGTATGACGTTAAACACTGAAGCTTTCTTT.

The J gene is TRBJ1-1, the V gene TRBV6-5; tentative D call: TRBD1 (6 bases). CDR1 MNHEY and CDR2 SVGAGI come from the germline V gene. This CDR3 is 14 amino acids long. V was pared by 4 bases and J by 3 bases, with 12 bases between. CDR3 residues: CASSLRQDYTEAFF. The CDR3 DNA is TGTGCCAGCAGTTTACGACAGGATTACACTGAAGCTTTCTTT.

The chain couples TRBV3-1 (or the pseudogene TRBV3-2) to TRBJ2-2; tentatively, D is TRBD1 (6 bases). CDR3 length: 14 residues. V lost 4 bases and J lost 1, with 7 bases in between. Germline V lookup: CDR1 LGHDT, CDR2 YNNKEL (reference sequence). The CDR3 region has the DNA TGTGCCAGCAGCCGGGGACAGAACACCGGGGAGCTGTTTTTT. Translated: CASSRGQNTGELFF.

The chain combines TRBV5-8 with TRBJ2-1; no reliable D call. The germline gives CDR1 SGHTS, CDR2 YDEGEE. CDR3 length equals 17 residues. Trimming removed 4 bases from V and 0 bases from J, with 17 bases in between. CDR3 region: CASSKLRALYSYNEQFF. The CDR3, as DNA: TGTGCCAGCAGCAAGCTTAGGGCGTTATACTCCTACAATGAGCAGTTCTTC.

The chain has TRBV7-6 and TRBJ1-2; 7 bases match TRBD1. The junction had 12 bases not matched to a gene; V was cut back by 5 bases and J by 6 bases. CDR1 is SGHVS and CDR2 is FNYEAQ in the germline V gene. This CDR3 has 15 amino acids. CDR3 DNA sequence: TGTGCCAGCAGCCGGATAACCGGGACAGCCGATGGCTACACCTTC. Translated, it gives CASSRITGTADGYTF. The whole variable domain, remainder taken from reference TRBV7-6 and TRBJ1-2, is GAGVSQSPRYKVTKRGQDVALRCDPISGHVSLYWYRQALGQGPEFLTYFNYEAQQDKSGLPNDRFSAERPEGSISTLTIQRTEQRDSAMYRCASSRITGTADGYTFGSGTRLTVV.

J is TRBJ2-3 and V is TRBV9; 11 bases fit TRBD2. The V and J ends lost 6 bases and 0 bases, in that order; junction bases with no gene match: 3. CDR1 and CDR2 from the germline V gene are SGDLS and YYNGEE. The CDR3 consists of 15 residues. CDR3 DNA: TGTGCCAGCACTAGACTAGCGGGGAGCACAGATACGCAGTATTTT. This encodes CASTRLAGSTDTQYF.

The J gene is TRBJ2-7, the V gene TRBV18, with D maybe TRBD1 (5 bases). Germline assignment: CDR1 KGHSH and CDR2 LQKENI. The CDR3 loop spans 14 amino acids. V dropped 3 bases and J dropped 2 bases, with 11 bases sitting between them. The CDR3 loop reads CASSPATATYEQYF. CDR3 coding DNA: TGTGCCAGCTCACCTGCGACAGCTACCTACGAGCAGTACTTC.

This clone turned up a few times. The chain employs TRBV12-3 or TRBV12-4 and TRBJ1-3; D gene uncertain. V was trimmed by 2 bases and J by 2 bases, leaving 1 base between them. CDR3 size: 12 residues. DNA of the CDR3: TGTGCCAGCAGTTTAACTGGAAACACCATATATTTT. Translated: CASSLTGNTIYF.

At least ten counts were recorded for this clone. The chain combines TRBV3-1 (or the pseudogene TRBV3-2) with TRBJ1-6, with 8 bases that match TRBD1. The CDR3 is made up of 15 amino acids. Losses at the gene ends were 6 bases for V and 9 bases for J; bases not matched to a gene: 10. Germline V gene data show CDR1 as LGHDT and CDR2 as YNNKEL (reference sequence). DNA of the CDR3: TGTGCCAGCAGGTACGGACAGGGTGTGCTTTCACCCCTCCACTTT. As protein: CASRYGQGVLSPLHF.

The chain is built from TRBV10-3 and TRBJ2-7; 8 positions match TRBD2. V lost 5 bases and J lost 4; bases outside the gene matches: 4. The V gene's germline CDR1 is ENHRY and CDR2 SYGVKD. This CDR3 is 13 amino acids long. The DNA of the CDR3 is TGTGCCATCAGTTTCCAGCGGGAGTACGAGCAGTACTTC. As protein: CAISFQREYEQYF.

In its sample, this clone was seen a few times. This chain uses TRBV7-9 with TRBJ1-2; D might be TRBD1 (5 bases). Per germline, CDR1 SEHNR and CDR2 FQNEAQ (reference sequence). The CDR3 runs to 12 residues. The ends were cut back, 5 bases at V and 7 bases at J, with 11 bases in the middle. CDR3 in amino acids: CASSPGTAGYTF. The CDR3 region has the DNA TGTGCCAGCAGCCCGGGGACCGCTGGCTACACCTTC.

CDR3 in DNA: TGTGCCAGCAGCGTAACTAGCGGGGGGGGATTATCGGAGCAGTTCTTC. Its translation: CASSVTSGGGLSEQFF. The V call is TRBV9, the J call TRBJ2-1; TRBD2 aligns across 13 bases. Germline CDR1 is SGDLS and CDR2 is YYNGEE. The trim removed 1 base at V and 10 bases at J, leaving 8 bases unmatched. The CDR3 runs to 16 residues. The variable domain in full, completed from reference TRBV9 and TRBJ2-1, reads DSGVTQTPKHLITATGQRVTLRCSPRSGDLSVYWYQQSLDQGLQFLIQYYNGEERAKGNILERFSAQQFPDLHSELNLSSLELGDSALYFCASSVTSGGGLSEQFFGPGTRLTVL.

V gene TRBV18 combines with J gene TRBJ1-1; perhaps TRBD1 as D (5 bases). This CDR3 is 15 amino acids long. The V end lost 2 bases, the J end lost 1 base, and 11 bases lay between the germline ends. Germline CDR1 reads KGHSH; CDR2 reads LQKENI. The CDR3 DNA reads TGTGCCAGCTCACCAACCACAGGAGAGAACACTGAAGCTTTCTTT. It encodes CASSPTTGENTEAFF.

V and J are TRBV6-2 or TRBV6-3 and TRBJ1-2; D not certain. The CDR3 has 14 residues. Trimming cost V 5 bases and J 4 bases, with 14 bases left between them. Germline V gives CDR1 MNHEY, CDR2 SVGEGT. The CDR3 coding sequence is TGTGCCAGCAGTCGGACGCGAGGTCTCTATGGCTACACCTTC. It encodes CASSRTRGLYGYTF.

This chain links TRBV28 with TRBJ1-5, with TRBD1 matching 12 bases. This CDR3 has 15 amino acids. J was trimmed by 7 bases and V by 4 bases; bases with no gene match: 5. In germline, CDR1 is MDHEN, CDR2 SYDVKM. CDR3 DNA sequence: TGTGCCAGCAGTTGGGGACAGGGGGCTCGACAGCCCCAGCATTTT. Protein product: CASSWGQGARQPQHF.